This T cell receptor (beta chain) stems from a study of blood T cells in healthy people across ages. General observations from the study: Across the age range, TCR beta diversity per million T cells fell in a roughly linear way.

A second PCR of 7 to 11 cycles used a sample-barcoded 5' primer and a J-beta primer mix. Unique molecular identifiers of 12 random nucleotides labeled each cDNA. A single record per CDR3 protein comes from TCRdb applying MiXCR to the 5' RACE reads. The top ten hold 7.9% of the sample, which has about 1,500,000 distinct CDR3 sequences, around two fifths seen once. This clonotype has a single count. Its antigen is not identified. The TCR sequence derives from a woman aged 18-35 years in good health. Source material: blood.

The CDR3 coding sequence is TGTGCCAGCAGCTTAGTTAGCGGGAGTCTCTACAATGAGCAGTTCTTC. Its translation is CASSLVSGSLYNEQFF. The chain joins TRBV7-2 to TRBJ2-1; TRBD2 matches 9 bases. V dropped 1 base and J dropped 3; count of bases not matched to a gene: 4. This CDR3 has 16 amino acids. Germline V CDR1 and CDR2: SGHTA, FQGNSA. The full variable domain, in which reference TRBV7-2 and TRBJ2-1 provide the parts outside the CDR3, is GAGVSQSPSNKVTEKGKDVELRCDPISGHTALYWYRQSLGQGLEFLIYFQGNSAPDKSGLPSDRFSAERTGGSVSTLTIQRTQQEDSAVYLCASSLVSGSLYNEQFFGPGTRLTVL.